This entry lists 2 T cell receptor beta chains sequenced from one sample in a study of PD-1 blockade in classical Hodgkin lymphoma. As for time point: cycle 4 day 1 (C4D1), after 6 weeks of nivolumab. Patients all relapsed after autologous stem cell transplantation, and there was variation in brentuximab vedotin exposure. Here immunoSEQ multiplex PCR was the method, and the copy in TCRdb shows in-frame clones only, minus some. Of under 45,000 clones in the sample, roughly 69% were seen once. This material consisted of peripheral blood mononuclear cells (PBMCs), taken before the fourth cycle of nivolumab. The receptors come from a human donor with classical Hodgkin lymphoma.

V gene TRBV27 combines with J gene TRBJ1-2; D is perhaps TRBD1 (5 bases). CDR3 length equals 13 residues. Germline V CDR1 and CDR2: MNHEY, SMNVEV (reference sequence). The V end lost 3 bases, the J end lost 2 bases, and 7 bases lay between the germline ends. The CDR3 reads CASSLGGNYGYTF. Written as DNA, the CDR3 is TGTGCCAGCAGTTTGGGGGGAAACTATGGCTACACCTTC.

This chain uses TRBV5-1 with TRBJ1-1; 7 bases are shared with TRBD1. The CDR3 runs 13 residues. With V trimmed by 2 bases and J by 9 bases, 7 bases remained unmatched. CDR1 is SGHRS and CDR2 is YFSETQ in the germline V gene. The CDR3 reads CASSLHDREQAFF. The DNA of the CDR3 is TGCGCCAGCAGCTTACATGACAGGGAACAAGCTTTCTTT.